These T cell receptor beta chains were read from a single sample in a study of cytomegalovirus exposure and HLA in healthy donors. Measured with immunoSEQ multiplex PCR; TCRdb has only the in-frame clones, and not every one. The sample comprises 150,000 to 160,000 clones, 79% of which are singletons, and less than 10% rests with the top ten. Specimen: PBMCs. These receptors all come from a man aged 25 to 40 in good health and CMV-seropositive. Both conserved end residues are part of each CDR3. A D gene is named only where the DNA matches it firmly. Not every row has a clone size; where given, it reads once, few, many or a size class.

j_gene | v_gene | abundance | d_gene | CDR3aa | CDR3nt
TRBJ1-3 | TRBV2 | once | NA | CASSPGLSGNTIYF | TGTGCCAGCAGTCCGGGTCTCTCTGGAAACACCATATATTTT
TRBJ1-2 | TRBV30 | once | NA | CAWKRGENYGYTF | TGTGCCTGGAAAAGGGGCGAGAACTATGGCTACACCTTC
TRBJ1-5 | TRBV6-5 | few | TRBD1 | CASSPGQINQPQHF | TGTGCCAGCAGCCCGGGACAGATCAATCAGCCCCAGCATTTT
TRBJ2-2 | TRBV5-1 | NA | NA | CASSLNSRNTGELFF | TGCGCCAGCAGCTTGAACAGCAGGAACACCGGGGAGCTGTTTTTT
TRBJ1-5 | TRBV7-7 | NA | NA | CASSLASGQPQHF | TGTGCCAGCAGCTTAGCGAGTGGTCAGCCCCAGCATTTT
TRBJ1-2 | TRBV4-2 | NA | TRBD1 | CASREGASHGYGYTF | TGTGCCAGCCGGGAGGGGGCGTCTCATGGCTATGGCTACACCTTC
TRBJ2-1 | TRBV4-2 | NA | TRBD2 | CASSQGSGRVNEQFF | TGTGCCAGCAGCCAAGGCAGCGGGAGGGTGAATGAGCAGTTCTTC
TRBJ1-6 | TRBV5-1 | NA | NA | CASSLNSQVDSPLHF | TGCGCCAGCAGCTTGAACTCACAGGTGGATTCACCCCTCCACTTT
TRBJ1-2 | TRBV5-4 | once | NA | CASSWGGRAQGYGYTF | TGTGCCAGCAGCTGGGGCGGCAGGGCCCAGGGCTATGGCTACACCTTC
TRBJ1-1 | TRBV4-2 | few | NA | CASSRDGNTEAFF | TGTGCCAGCAGCCGAGACGGGAACACTGAAGCTTTCTTT
TRBJ2-2 | TRBV27 | NA | TRBD2 | CASSFSGGAETGELFF | TGTGCCAGCAGTTTTAGCGGGGGGGCCGAAACCGGGGAGCTGTTTTTT
TRBJ1-2 | TRBV7-2 | NA | NA | CASSLATANYGYTF | TGTGCCAGCAGCTTAGCGACAGCTAACTATGGCTACACCTTC
TRBJ1-1 | TRBV5-8 | once | NA | CASSLANTEAFF | TGTGCCAGCAGCTTGGCCAATACTGAAGCTTTCTTT
TRBJ2-7 | TRBV6-5 | NA | TRBD1 | CASSNQDRVGFEQYF | TGTGCCAGCAGTAACCAGGACAGGGTTGGGTTCGAGCAGTACTTC
TRBJ1-2 | TRBV7-9 | NA | NA | CASSLGPRYTF | TGTGCCAGCAGCTTAGGGCCACGCTACACCTTC
TRBJ2-3 | TRBV7-8 | NA | NA | CASSLASRYLRGDTQYF | TGTGCCAGCAGCTTAGCGTCCCGTTACCTTAGGGGAGATACGCAGTATTTT
TRBJ2-2 | TRBV11-3 | NA | NA | CASSAVRYAGNTGELFF | TGTGCCAGCAGCGCCGTACGCTATGCGGGCAACACCGGGGAGCTGTTTTTT
TRBJ1-4 | TRBV2 | few | TRBD1 | CASSETGGWYEKLFF | TGTGCCAGCAGCGAGACAGGGGGCTGGTATGAAAAACTGTTTTTT
TRBJ2-1 | TRBV7-2 | NA | TRBD2 | CASSLVASGGVSYNEQFF | TGTGCCAGCAGCTTAGTCGCTAGCGGGGGGGTTTCCTACAATGAGCAGTTCTTC
TRBJ2-3 | TRBV19 | NA | TRBD1 | CASSISGGRDTQYF | TGTGCCAGTAGTATTTCAGGGGGCAGGGATACGCAGTATTTT
TRBJ1-5 | TRBV18 | NA | TRBD1 | CASSYDRDQPQHF | TGTGCCAGCTCTTACGACAGGGATCAGCCCCAGCATTTT
TRBJ2-5 | TRBV27 | few | NA | CASSLNREETQYF | TGTGCCAGCAGTTTAAACAGGGAAGAGACCCAGTACTTC
TRBJ2-7 | TRBV27 | NA | TRBD2 | CASSWGLAYEQYF | TGTGCCAGCAGTTGGGGACTAGCCTACGAGCAGTACTTC
TRBJ2-7 | TRBV7-9 | NA | TRBD2 | CASSLAGLAAEQYF | TGTGCCAGCAGCTTAGCGGGACTAGCAGCCGAGCAGTACTTC
TRBJ2-2 | TRBV30 | NA | TRBD2 | CAWSATTSGRAGELFF | TGTGCCTGGAGTGCCACGACTAGCGGGAGGGCCGGGGAGCTGTTTTTT
TRBJ1-4 | TRBV30 | NA | NA | CAWIPRRRTNEKLFF | TGTGCCTGGATCCCTAGGAGGCGAACTAATGAAAAACTGTTTTTT
TRBJ2-3 | TRBV7-2 | few | TRBD2 | CASSDRSGTPTDTQYF | TGTGCCAGCAGCGATCGTAGCGGGACACCCACAGATACGCAGTATTTT
TRBJ1-6 | TRBV2 | NA | TRBD1 | CASSGTGLGSYNSPLHF | TGTGCCAGCAGTGGGACAGGGCTCGGCTCCTATAATTCACCCCTCCACTTT
TRBJ1-5 | TRBV7-9 | NA | NA | CASSPEGNSNQPQHF | TGTGCCAGCAGCCCAGAGGGCAACAGCAATCAGCCCCAGCATTTT
TRBJ2-7 | TRBV7-2 | NA | NA | CASSSLYGGKGGDEQYF | TGTGCCAGCAGCTCCCTTTATGGGGGGAAGGGGGGGGACGAGCAGTACTTC
TRBJ2-7 | TRBV27 | once | NA | CASSPLTETYEQYF | TGTGCCAGCAGTCCGCTGACAGAAACCTACGAGCAGTACTTC
TRBJ2-5 | TRBV11-1 | NA | NA | CASSLQGGVRETQYF | TGTGCCAGCAGCTTACAGGGAGGAGTACGGGAGACCCAGTACTTC
TRBJ1-5 | TRBV6-5 | NA | NA | CASGGGNQPQHF | TGTGCCAGCGGAGGCGGGAATCAGCCCCAGCATTTT
TRBJ2-1 | TRBV27 | NA | NA | CASSRRTVGYPYNEQFF | TGTGCCAGCAGCCGTAGGACTGTAGGGTACCCTTACAATGAGCAGTTCTTC
TRBJ2-7 | TRBV25-1 | NA | NA | CASSSRLGTYEQYF | TGTGCCAGCAGTAGTCGACTAGGGACCTACGAGCAGTACTTC
TRBJ2-7 | TRBV6-1 | NA | NA | CASTQGGSGYEQYF | TGTGCCAGCACCCAAGGGGGATCGGGGTACGAGCAGTACTTC
TRBJ1-4 | TRBV29-1 | NA | TRBD1 | CSGGDREKLFF | TGCAGCGGAGGAGACAGGGAAAAGCTGTTTTTT
TRBJ2-3 | TRBV5-5 | NA | TRBD2 | CASSLGSGRGTDTQYF | TGTGCCAGCAGCTTGGGTAGCGGGAGAGGCACAGATACGCAGTATTTT
TRBJ2-7 | TRBV5-1 | NA | TRBD1 | CASSLDTGDVYEQYF | TGCGCCAGCAGCTTGGATACAGGGGATGTCTACGAGCAGTACTTC
TRBJ1-5 | TRBV7-8 | NA | NA | CASSPFYGLSVDQPQHF | TGTGCCAGCAGCCCCTTCTACGGACTTTCAGTCGATCAGCCCCAGCATTTT
TRBJ2-7 | TRBV14 | NA | TRBD1 | CASSQDWGQGAQQYF | TGTGCCAGCAGCCAAGATTGGGGACAGGGGGCACAGCAGTACTTC
TRBJ2-3 | TRBV19 | NA | TRBD2 | CATSTSGGRTTQYF | TGTGCCACTAGTACTAGCGGGGGGCGGACGACGCAGTATTTT
TRBJ2-1 | TRBV11-3 | NA | NA | CASSLDSGTEQFF | TGTGCCAGCAGCTTAGATAGCGGCACGGAGCAGTTCTTC
TRBJ1-1 | TRBV7-6 | NA | NA | CASSKTGNTEAFF | TGTGCCAGCAGCAAGACAGGGAACACTGAAGCTTTCTTT
TRBJ2-6 | TRBV5-6 | few | NA | CASSHRGGRRSGANVLTF | TGTGCCAGCAGCCACAGGGGGGGGCGGCGATCTGGGGCCAACGTCCTGACTTTC
TRBJ1-2 | TRBV29-1 | NA | NA | CSVGAYSYGYTF | TGCAGCGTTGGGGCATATTCCTATGGCTACACCTTC
TRBJ1-2 | TRBV5-1 | NA | NA | CASSLEAVANYGYTF | TGCGCCAGCAGCTTGGAAGCGGTCGCTAACTATGGCTACACCTTC
TRBJ1-1 | TRBV5-4 | NA | TRBD1 | CASSYPGDRPQDEAFF | TGTGCCAGCAGCTACCCCGGGGACAGGCCGCAGGATGAAGCTTTCTTT
TRBJ2-7 | TRBV6-1 | NA | TRBD2 | CASSLAGSSYEQYF | TGTGCCAGCTCCCTAGCGGGGTCCTCCTACGAGCAGTACTTC
TRBJ1-6 | TRBV19 | NA | NA | CASSSQQSPLHF | TGTGCCAGTAGTTCACAACAGTCCCCCCTCCACTTT
TRBJ2-2 | TRBV4-1 | once | NA | CASSQALISGDTGELFF | TGCGCCAGCAGCCAAGCGCTGATATCAGGGGACACCGGGGAGCTGTTTTTT
TRBJ2-3 | TRBV7-6 | NA | TRBD1 | CASSLAGQGATDTQYF | TGTGCCAGCAGCTTAGCAGGGCAGGGGGCGACAGATACGCAGTATTTT
TRBJ1-4 | TRBV7-8 | NA | NA | CASSLSGRGGEKLFF | TGTGCCAGCAGCCTATCTGGGAGGGGAGGTGAAAAACTGTTTTTT
TRBJ1-1 | TRBV5-1 | NA | NA | CASSLADSLIEAFF | TGCGCCAGCAGCTTGGCGGACAGCCTGATTGAAGCTTTCTTT
TRBJ2-7 | TRBV6-4 | NA | NA | CASSDRSSSDHEQYF | TGTGCCAGCAGTGACAGGTCTAGCTCTGATCACGAGCAGTACTTC
TRBJ2-1 | TRBV7-9 | few | NA | CASSAGSYNEQFF | TGTGCCAGCAGCGCCGGGAGTTACAATGAGCAGTTCTTC
TRBJ2-7 | TRBV15 | NA | TRBD1 | CATSRDRTGGTYEQYF | TGTGCCACCAGCAGAGATCGAACAGGGGGGACCTACGAGCAGTACTTC
TRBJ2-1 | TRBV14 | NA | NA | CASSQEAPTNEQFF | TGTGCCAGCAGCCAAGAAGCGCCGACTAATGAGCAGTTCTTC